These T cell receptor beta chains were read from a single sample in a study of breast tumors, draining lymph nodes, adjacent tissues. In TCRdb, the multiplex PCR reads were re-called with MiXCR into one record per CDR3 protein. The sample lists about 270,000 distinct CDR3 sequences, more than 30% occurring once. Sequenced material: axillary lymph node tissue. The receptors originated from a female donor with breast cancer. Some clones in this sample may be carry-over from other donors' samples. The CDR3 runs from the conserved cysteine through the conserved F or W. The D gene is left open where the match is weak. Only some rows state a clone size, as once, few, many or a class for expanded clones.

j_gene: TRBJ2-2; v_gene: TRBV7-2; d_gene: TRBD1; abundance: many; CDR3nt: TGTGCCAGCAGTTATACAGGGGGCACGAACACCGGGGAGCTGTTTTTT; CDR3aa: CASSYTGGTNTGELFF
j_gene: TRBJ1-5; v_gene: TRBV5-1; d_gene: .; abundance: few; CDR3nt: TGCGCCAGCAGCCCGGACGGTTTGCGCCACCCCCAGCATTTT; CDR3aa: CASSPDGLRHPQHF
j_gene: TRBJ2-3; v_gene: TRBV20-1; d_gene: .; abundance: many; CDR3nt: TGCAGTGCTAGTGAGATAGCCACAGATACGCAGTATTTT; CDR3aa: CSASEIATDTQYF
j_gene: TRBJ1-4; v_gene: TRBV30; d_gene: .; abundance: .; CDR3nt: TGTGCCTGGAGTACTCGGGTCGGCATAGCTAATGAAAAACTGTTTTTT; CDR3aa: CAWSTRVGIANEKLFF
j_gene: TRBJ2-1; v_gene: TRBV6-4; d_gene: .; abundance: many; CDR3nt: TGTGCCAGCAATCGACCTTCCAATGAGCAGTTCTTC; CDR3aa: CASNRPSNEQFF
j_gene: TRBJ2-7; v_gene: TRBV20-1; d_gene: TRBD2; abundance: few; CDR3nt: TGCAGTGCCCCGGATAGCGGGAGCGGTCGCTACGAGCAGTACTTC; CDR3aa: CSAPDSGSGRYEQYF
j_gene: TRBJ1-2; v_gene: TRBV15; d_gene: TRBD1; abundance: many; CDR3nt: TGTGCCACCAGCAGAGATAAGACAGGGGGAAATGGCTACACCTTC; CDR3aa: CATSRDKTGGNGYTF
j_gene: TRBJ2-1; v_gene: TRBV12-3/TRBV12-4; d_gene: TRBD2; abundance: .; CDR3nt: TGTGCTAGTGGTTTGTACAGCGGGAGGGACAAAGAGCAGTTCTTC; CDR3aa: CASGLYSGRDKEQFF
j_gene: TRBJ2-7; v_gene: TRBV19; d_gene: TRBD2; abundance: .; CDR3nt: TGTGCCAGTAGTATTACTAGCGGGCTATACGAGCAGTACTTC; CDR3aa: CASSITSGLYEQYF
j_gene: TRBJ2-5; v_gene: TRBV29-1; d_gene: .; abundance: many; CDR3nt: TGCAGCGTTGTTTCGGGGAACCAAGAGACCCAGTACTTC; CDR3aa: CSVVSGNQETQYF
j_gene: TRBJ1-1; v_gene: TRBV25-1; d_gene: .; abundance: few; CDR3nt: TGTGCCAGCAGTGAATATTTGGGGGGTGGAGAAGCTTTCTTT; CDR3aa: CASSEYLGGGEAFF
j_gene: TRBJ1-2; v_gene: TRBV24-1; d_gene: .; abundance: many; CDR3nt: TGTGCCACCAGTGATTTCGGGGGGGCCGAGCATGGCTACACCTTC; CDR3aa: CATSDFGGAEHGYTF
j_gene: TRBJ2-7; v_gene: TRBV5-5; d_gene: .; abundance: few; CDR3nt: TGTGCCAGCAGCTTGGAGGCAGCCGGATACGAGCAGTACTTC; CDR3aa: CASSLEAAGYEQYF
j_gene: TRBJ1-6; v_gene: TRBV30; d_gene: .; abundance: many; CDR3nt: TGTGCCTGGAGTTCAGGGGTAAATTCACCCCTCCACTTT; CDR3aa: CAWSSGVNSPLHF
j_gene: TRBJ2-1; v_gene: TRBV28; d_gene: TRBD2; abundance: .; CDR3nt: TGTGCCAGCAAATGGAGGGTAGCGGGAGTCAATGAGCAGTTCTTC; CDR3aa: CASKWRVAGVNEQFF
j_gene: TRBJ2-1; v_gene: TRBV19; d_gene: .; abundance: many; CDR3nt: TGTGCCAGTAGTATATTAGGAGCAATCAGCGATGAGCAGTTCTTC; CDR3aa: CASSILGAISDEQFF
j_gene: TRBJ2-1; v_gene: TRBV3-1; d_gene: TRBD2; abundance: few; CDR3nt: TGTGCCAGCAGGGCATTAGCGGGACGTTACAATGAGCAGTTCTTC; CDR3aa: CASRALAGRYNEQFF
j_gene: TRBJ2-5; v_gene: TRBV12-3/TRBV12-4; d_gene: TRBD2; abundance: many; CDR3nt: TGTGCCAGCAGCCCCCCGGGTAGCGGGCAAGAGACCCAGTACTTC; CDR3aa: CASSPPGSGQETQYF
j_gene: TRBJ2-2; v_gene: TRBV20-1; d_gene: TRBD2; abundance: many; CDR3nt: TGCAGTGCTAGGGGGGTAGCTAGCGGGCGGAACACCGGGGAGCTGTTTTTT; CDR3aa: CSARGVASGRNTGELFF
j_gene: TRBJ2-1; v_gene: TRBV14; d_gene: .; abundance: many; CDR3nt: TGTGCCAGCAGCGCTGGACCGTACAATGAGCAGTTCTTC; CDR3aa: CASSAGPYNEQFF
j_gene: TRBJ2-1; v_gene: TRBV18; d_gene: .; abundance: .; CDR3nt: TGTGCCAGCTCCTCCAAGTCTGAGCAGTTCTTC; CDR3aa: CASSSKSEQFF
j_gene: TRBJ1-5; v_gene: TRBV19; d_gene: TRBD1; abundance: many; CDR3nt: TGTGCCAGTAGTACCCGGGACAGACCAAATCAGCCCCAGCATTTT; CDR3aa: CASSTRDRPNQPQHF
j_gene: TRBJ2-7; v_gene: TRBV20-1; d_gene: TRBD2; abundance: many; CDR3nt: TGCAGTGCTACGTATAGCGGGAGGGCCAGCAACGAGCAGTACTTC; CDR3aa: CSATYSGRASNEQYF
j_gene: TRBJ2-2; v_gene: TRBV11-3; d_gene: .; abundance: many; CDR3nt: TGTGCCAGCAGCTTTATGGGCACCGGGGAGCTGTTTTTT; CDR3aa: CASSFMGTGELFF
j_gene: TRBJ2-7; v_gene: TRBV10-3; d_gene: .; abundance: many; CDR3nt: TGTGCCATCAGCCTGGGTGGGTCCTACGACAAGTACTTC; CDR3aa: CAISLGGSYDKYF
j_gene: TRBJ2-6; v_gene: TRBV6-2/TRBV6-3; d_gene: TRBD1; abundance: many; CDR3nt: TGTGCCAGCTCTGCCCAGGGGGCTTGGGGGGCCAACGTCCTGACTTTC; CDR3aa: CASSAQGAWGANVLTF
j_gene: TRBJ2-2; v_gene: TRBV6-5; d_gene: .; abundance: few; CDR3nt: TGTGCCAGCAGTTACATTAGGGGCGCAGAAACCGGGGAGCTGTTTTTT; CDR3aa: CASSYIRGAETGELFF
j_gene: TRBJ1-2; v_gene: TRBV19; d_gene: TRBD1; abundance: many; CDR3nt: TGTGCCAGTAGTCAGGGGGCGCGTGGCTACACCTTC; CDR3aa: CASSQGARGYTF
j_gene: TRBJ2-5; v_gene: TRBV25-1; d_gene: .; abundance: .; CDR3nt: TGTGCCAGCAGTGCGATAATAGGGGACCTCAAAGAGACCCAGTACTTC; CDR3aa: CASSAIIGDLKETQYF
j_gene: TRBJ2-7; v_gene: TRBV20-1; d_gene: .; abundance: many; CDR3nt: TGCAGTGCTCGTTCAGGGACCCCAAGATCCTACGAGCAGTACTTC; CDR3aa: CSARSGTPRSYEQYF
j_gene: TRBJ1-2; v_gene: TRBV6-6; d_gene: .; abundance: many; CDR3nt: TGTGCCAGCAGTCCTTTTGAGGGGAGTGGCTACACCTTC; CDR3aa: CASSPFEGSGYTF
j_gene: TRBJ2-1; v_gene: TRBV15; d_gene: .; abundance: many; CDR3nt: TGTGCCACCAGCAGAGATCGCCTTGTCGGCGGGACCCGTTTTTATGAGCAGTTCTTC; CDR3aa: CATSRDRLVGGTRFYEQFF
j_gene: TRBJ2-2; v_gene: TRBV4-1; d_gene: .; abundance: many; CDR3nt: TGCGCCAGCAGCCAAGCAGGGTTAGGGACCGGGGAGCTGTTTTTT; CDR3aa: CASSQAGLGTGELFF
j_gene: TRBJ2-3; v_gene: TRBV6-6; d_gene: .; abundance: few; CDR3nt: TGTGCCAGCAGTCACTCGGCCAGCACAGATACGCAGTATTTT; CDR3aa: CASSHSASTDTQYF
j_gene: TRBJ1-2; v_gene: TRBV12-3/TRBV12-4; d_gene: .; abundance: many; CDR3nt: TGTGCCAGCAGTCCTATAGTTGGAGACACTAACTATGGCTACACCTTC; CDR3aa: CASSPIVGDTNYGYTF
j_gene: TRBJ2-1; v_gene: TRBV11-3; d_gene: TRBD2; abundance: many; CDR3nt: TGTGCCAGCAGCCTCAGACTAGCGCAGCAGTTCTTC; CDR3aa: CASSLRLAQQFF
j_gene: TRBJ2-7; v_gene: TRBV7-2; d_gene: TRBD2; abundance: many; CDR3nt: TGTGCCAGCAGCTTAGGCGGGGGGGGCCGGGTCGAGCAGTACTTC; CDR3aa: CASSLGGGGRVEQYF
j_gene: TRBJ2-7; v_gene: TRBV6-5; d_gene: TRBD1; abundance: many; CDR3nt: TGTGCCGTTTGGGCACAGGGGGCGGGTGAGCAGTACTTC; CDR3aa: CAVWAQGAGEQYF
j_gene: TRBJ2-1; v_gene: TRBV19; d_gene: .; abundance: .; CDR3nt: TGTGCCAGTAGTGGCTGGGACAATGAGCAGTTCTTC; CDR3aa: CASSGWDNEQFF
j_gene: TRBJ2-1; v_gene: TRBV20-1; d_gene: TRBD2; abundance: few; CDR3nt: TGCAGTGCTAGAGATAGGGAAGGGACGGCAAGCGGGAAGTCGAATGAGCAGTTCTTC; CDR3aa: CSARDREGTASGKSNEQFF